The present TCR beta chain was sequenced within a study of shared clonotypes between healthy human individuals. General study points: A small donor pool kept down the genetic and exposure-history diversity that was represented. Generally, estimated richness proved larger in naive subsets than it did in memory subsets.

This clone was recorded once. The antigen is unknown. Subsets obtained from CD4+ cells comprised CD45RA+ naive and CD45RA-negative memory cells. The CDR3 length is 13 residues. Germline V gives CDR1 PRHDT, CDR2 FYEKMQ (reference sequence). Trimming removed 5 bases at V and 4 bases at J, with 11 bases between. Sorted-subset replicate PCR reactions were performed with about 210 ng DNA, corresponding to 30,000 to 35,000 T cell genomes. Using immunoSEQ multiplex PCR, the repertoire was profiled, and TCRdb retains in-frame clones only, with some absent. In the table there are about 2.4 million clones, 90% to 95% of which are singletons.

The clonotype was recovered from a man between 18 and 29 years old in good health. V is TRBV13 and J is TRBJ1-1; TRBD1 is a possible D gene (6 bases). Sequenced sample: naive CD4+ T cells sorted from blood. The subset denotes: CD45RA+ positively selected. CDR3 nucleotide sequence: TGTGCCAGCAGCCCGGGACACTTCACTGAAGCTTTCTTT. The encoded protein is CASSPGHFTEAFF. Looking up the rest from reference TRBV13 and TRBJ1-1 gives the full variable domain: AAGVIQSPRHLIKEKRETATLKCYPIPRHDTVYWYQQGPGQDPQFLISFYEKMQSDKGSIPDRFSAQQFSDYHSELNMSSLELGDSALYFCASSPGHFTEAFFGQGTRLTVV.